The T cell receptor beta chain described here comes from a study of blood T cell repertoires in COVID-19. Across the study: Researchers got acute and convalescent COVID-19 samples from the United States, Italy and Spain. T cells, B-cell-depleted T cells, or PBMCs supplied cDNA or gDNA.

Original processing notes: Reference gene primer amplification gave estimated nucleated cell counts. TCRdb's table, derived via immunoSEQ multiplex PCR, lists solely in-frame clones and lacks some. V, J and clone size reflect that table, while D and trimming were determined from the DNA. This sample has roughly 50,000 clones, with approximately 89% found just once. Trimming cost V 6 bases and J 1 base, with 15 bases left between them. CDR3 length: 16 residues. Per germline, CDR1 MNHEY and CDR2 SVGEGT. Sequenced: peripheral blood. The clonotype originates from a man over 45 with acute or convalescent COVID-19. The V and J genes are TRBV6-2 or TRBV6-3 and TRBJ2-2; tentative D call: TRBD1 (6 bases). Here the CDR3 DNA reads TGTGCCAGCAGCCTTTCGACAGGCTTGAACACCGGGGAGCTGTTTTTT. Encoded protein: CASSLSTGLNTGELFF.